This is a list of T cell receptor beta chains from one sample in a study of Ad26.COV2.S vaccination and SARS-CoV-2 variants. TCRdb's copy holds only in-frame clones and misses some; the assay was immunoSEQ multiplex PCR. This sample yields a few hundred thousand clones, of which roughly 91% are seen a single time; around 4.5% belongs to the top ten. Material: peripheral blood, obtained in a trial of Ad26.COV2.S vaccine versus placebo. The receptors come from a person aged 18-65 years who received the Ad26.COV2.S COVID-19 vaccine or a placebo. Both conserved end residues are trimmed from each CDR3. Only some rows state a clone size, as once, few, many or a class for expanded clones.

v_call: TRBV15
j_call: TRBJ1-2
clone_size: many
cdr3_aa: ATSRDILGASGYT

v_call: TRBV6-2/TRBV6-3
j_call: TRBJ2-7
clone_size: NA
cdr3_aa: ASSYRAGRPLYEQY

v_call: TRBV28
j_call: TRBJ1-1
clone_size: NA
cdr3_aa: ASSLGARAGSAEAF

v_call: TRBV6-5
j_call: TRBJ2-7
clone_size: NA
cdr3_aa: ASTRSDSYEQY

v_call: TRBV29-1
j_call: TRBJ2-2
clone_size: NA
cdr3_aa: SVDRIEMNTGELF

v_call: TRBV5-1
j_call: TRBJ2-3
clone_size: NA
cdr3_aa: ASSLGIGSGSTDTQY

v_call: TRBV5-4
j_call: TRBJ1-5
clone_size: NA
cdr3_aa: ASSLGAGDQPQH

v_call: TRBV7-2
j_call: TRBJ2-3
clone_size: NA
cdr3_aa: ASSKILGLAGGADTQY

v_call: TRBV3-1/TRBV3-2
j_call: TRBJ2-1
clone_size: NA
cdr3_aa: ASSRNSGRANEQF

v_call: TRBV27
j_call: TRBJ2-7
clone_size: NA
cdr3_aa: ASRAAGVENYEQY

v_call: TRBV27
j_call: TRBJ1-1
clone_size: NA
cdr3_aa: ASSLFDRDTEAF

v_call: TRBV9
j_call: TRBJ2-1
clone_size: NA
cdr3_aa: ASSVADTSIYNEQF

v_call: TRBV30
j_call: TRBJ1-5
clone_size: NA
cdr3_aa: AWRLQGSNQPQH

v_call: TRBV7-3
j_call: TRBJ2-2
clone_size: NA
cdr3_aa: AILEENTGELF

v_call: TRBV27
j_call: TRBJ2-5
clone_size: once
cdr3_aa: ASSRTSGSQETQY

v_call: TRBV28
j_call: TRBJ2-2
clone_size: NA
cdr3_aa: ASSGRATGELF

v_call: TRBV24-1
j_call: TRBJ2-3
clone_size: NA
cdr3_aa: ATSDLAGSTDTQY

v_call: TRBV27
j_call: TRBJ2-3
clone_size: NA
cdr3_aa: ASSAEGTGTDTQY

v_call: TRBV5-5
j_call: TRBJ2-1
clone_size: NA
cdr3_aa: ASSTGLAGVSEQF

v_call: TRBV7-9
j_call: TRBJ1-1
clone_size: NA
cdr3_aa: ASSSGVLDTEAF

v_call: TRBV19
j_call: TRBJ2-2
clone_size: NA
cdr3_aa: ASSIGGGTGELF

v_call: TRBV9
j_call: TRBJ1-2
clone_size: NA
cdr3_aa: ASSVGKEYGYT

v_call: TRBV7-9
j_call: TRBJ2-7
clone_size: NA
cdr3_aa: ASSNQGFHEQY

v_call: TRBV28
j_call: TRBJ1-4
clone_size: NA
cdr3_aa: ASSLRDSNEKLF

v_call: TRBV4-3
j_call: TRBJ1-1
clone_size: NA
cdr3_aa: ASSQDRGRATEAF

v_call: TRBV5-4
j_call: TRBJ2-1
clone_size: NA
cdr3_aa: ASSSDPTSYNEQF

v_call: TRBV9
j_call: TRBJ2-3
clone_size: NA
cdr3_aa: ASSRRAGLAGDTQY

v_call: TRBV30
j_call: TRBJ1-4
clone_size: NA
cdr3_aa: AWRDSSPGEKLF

v_call: TRBV24-1
j_call: TRBJ2-1
clone_size: many
cdr3_aa: ATSDPASHSGRSYNEQF

v_call: TRBV24-1
j_call: TRBJ2-3
clone_size: NA
cdr3_aa: ATSERDSTDTQY

v_call: TRBV5-6
j_call: TRBJ1-4
clone_size: few
cdr3_aa: ASSSKDRATNEKLF

v_call: TRBV3-1/TRBV3-2
j_call: TRBJ1-6
clone_size: NA
cdr3_aa: ASSQGWGGVNSPLH

v_call: TRBV5-1
j_call: TRBJ1-2
clone_size: NA
cdr3_aa: ASSLEAIGGNGYT